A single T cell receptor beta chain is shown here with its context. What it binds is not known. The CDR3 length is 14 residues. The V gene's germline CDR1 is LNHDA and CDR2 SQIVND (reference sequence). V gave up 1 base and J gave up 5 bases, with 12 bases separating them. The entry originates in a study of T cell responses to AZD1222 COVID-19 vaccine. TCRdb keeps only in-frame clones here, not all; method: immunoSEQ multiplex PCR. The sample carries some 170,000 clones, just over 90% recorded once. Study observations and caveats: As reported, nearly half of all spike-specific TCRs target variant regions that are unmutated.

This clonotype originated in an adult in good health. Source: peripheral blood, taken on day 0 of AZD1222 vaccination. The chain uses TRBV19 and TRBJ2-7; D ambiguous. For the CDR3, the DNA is TGTGCCAGTAGTATAGCCCTCTCTCCGGACGAGCAGTACTTC. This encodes CASSIALSPDEQYF. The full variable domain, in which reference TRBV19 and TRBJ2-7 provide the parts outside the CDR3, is DGGITQSPKYLFRKEGQNVTLSCEQNLNHDAMYWYRQDPGQGLRLIYYSQIVNDFQKGDIAEGYSVSREKKESFPLTVTSAQKNPTAFYLCASSIALSPDEQYFGPGTRLTVT.